Here is one T cell receptor beta chain with its context. Libraries were prepared by immunoSEQ multiplex PCR; TCRdb keeps only in-frame clonotypes and omits some of them. This sample carries about 380,000 clones, around 87% of them seen once, and the ten largest clones take roughly 1.4%. The sample originates from a study of blood T cell repertoires in COVID-19. Study overall: The study drew acute and convalescent COVID-19 samples from the United States, Italy and Spain. From T cells, B-cell-depleted T cells, or PBMCs came the material, which was cDNA or gDNA.

The participants were between about 18 and 90 years old and came from 24 US areas. Two negative PCRs, clearance, or symptom resolution characterized the recovered Cohort 3 donors. This TCR was recovered from a young man who had recovered from COVID-19. The sample was PBMCs or T cells enriched from blood (not recorded which).

DNA for the CDR3: TGTGCCAGCAGCTTAGCTGGCTCAGGATTAGGCTATGAGCAGTTCTTC. It encodes CASSLAGSGLGYEQFF. The gene calls are TRBV7-6 and TRBJ2-1, with no clear D. With 0 bases removed from V and 8 bases from J, the gap between germline ends came to 17 bases. The CDR3 sequence is 16 residues long. Germline V gene data show CDR1 as SGHVS and CDR2 as FNYEAQ.